The rows below give T cell receptor beta chains drawn from one sample of a study of blood T cell repertoires in COVID-19. TCRdb's copy holds only in-frame clones and misses some; the assay was immunoSEQ multiplex PCR. The table lists 71,000 or so clones, 90% of them singletons. The sample comprised peripheral blood. These receptors were taken from a woman aged 18-29 years with acute or convalescent COVID-19. Each CDR3 is given with its conserved first and last residue. A D gene is named only where the DNA matches it firmly. Expanded clones get a size class; other rows say once, few or many, or leave the size out.

V gene	J gene	D gene	clone size	CDR3 DNA	CDR3 protein
TRBV5-6	TRBJ1-3	-	-	TGTGCCAGCAGCAGGAGGGAAAATACTGGAAACACCATATATTTT	CASSRRENTGNTIYF
TRBV2	TRBJ1-3	TRBD1	-	TGTGCCAGCGGGGGAGAGCAGGGGGCGATAGGAAACACCATATATTTT	CASGGEQGAIGNTIYF
TRBV2	TRBJ1-5	-	-	TGTGCCAGCAGTGAGTCGACAGGTTTTCGGCCCCAGCATTTT	CASSESTGFRPQHF
TRBV2	TRBJ1-3	-	-	TGTGCCAGCAGAGCTGCTGCCGTTCCCTCTGGAAACACCATATATTTT	CASRAAAVPSGNTIYF
TRBV28	TRBJ1-5	-	-	TGTGCCAGCAGGCAGGGGAACGGGCCCCAGCATTTT	CASRQGNGPQHF
TRBV4-1	TRBJ1-4	-	-	TGCGCCAGCAGCCTCCTCAATGAAAAACTGTTTTTT	CASSLLNEKLFF
TRBV7-9	TRBJ1-2	TRBD1	-	TGTGCCAGCAGCGGGGACAGGGCGTACCACTACACCTTC	CASSGDRAYHYTF
TRBV7-2	TRBJ1-3	-	-	TGTGCCAGCAGCTTAGTAGCTGGAAACACCATATATTTT	CASSLVAGNTIYF
TRBV28	TRBJ2-1	TRBD1	-	TGTGCCAGCAGTTTAAACAGGGGGCCCTATGAGCAGTTCTTC	CASSLNRGPYEQFF
TRBV4-3	TRBJ2-1	-	-	TGCGCCAGCAGCCAAGATAGTTCCCCATTCACCTACAATGAGCAGTTCTTC	CASSQDSSPFTYNEQFF
TRBV18	TRBJ2-1	-	-	TGTGCCAGCTCACCACCGGGACTGGCCTACAATGAGCAGTTCTTC	CASSPPGLAYNEQFF
TRBV5-6	TRBJ1-4	TRBD1	once	TGTGCCAGCAGCGAGGACAGGGGTTTTGGAAAACTGTTTTTT	CASSEDRGFGKLFF
TRBV5-4	TRBJ1-2	-	-	TGTGCCAGCAGCTTTGACCAGGGCGTCGGCTACACCTTC	CASSFDQGVGYTF
TRBV19	TRBJ2-3	-	-	TGTGCCAGTAGAAATTCCCGGTTCACAGATACGCAGTATTTT	CASRNSRFTDTQYF
TRBV28	TRBJ2-7	-	-	TGTGCCAGCAGTTTCTCCGCCGCGGGGGCCACCTACGAGCAGTACTTC	CASSFSAAGATYEQYF
TRBV29-1	TRBJ2-1	TRBD2	-	TGCAGCGTTCCGTCGGGGGGGTTTGATGAGCAGTTCTTC	CSVPSGGFDEQFF
TRBV6-5	TRBJ1-5	-	-	TGTGCCAGCAGCCACGACGGGGGAGAGTGGCCCCAGCATTTT	CASSHDGGEWPQHF
TRBV19	TRBJ1-5	-	-	TGTGCCAGTAGTACACTGCTACAGGGTAGCAATCAGCCCCAGCATTTT	CASSTLLQGSNQPQHF
TRBV5-1	TRBJ1-1	TRBD1	-	TGCGCCAGCAGCTTCACAGGGGGGCCGAACACTGAAGCTTTCTTT	CASSFTGGPNTEAFF
TRBV28	TRBJ1-4	TRBD1	-	TGTGCCAGCATCTCAAACAGGGGAGACGAAAAACTGTTTTTT	CASISNRGDEKLFF
TRBV30	TRBJ2-3	-	-	TGTGCCTGGAGTCGCCAGGGTGGCACGAATACGCAGTATTTT	CAWSRQGGTNTQYF
TRBV5-8	TRBJ1-2	-	-	TGTGCCAGCAGCGTACAAGGGGCAGACTATGGCTACACCTTC	CASSVQGADYGYTF
TRBV6-5	TRBJ2-5	-	-	TGTGCCAGCACGAGGGCAGTCCAAGAGACCCAGTACTTC	CASTRAVQETQYF
TRBV20-1	TRBJ1-5	-	-	TGCAGTGCTAGTCTTTGGAGTGCCAGCGATCAGCCCCAGCATTTT	CSASLWSASDQPQHF
TRBV27	TRBJ2-1	TRBD2	-	TGTGCCAGCAGTCAAGGGACTAGCGGCAACAATGAGCAGTTCTTC	CASSQGTSGNNEQFF
TRBV3-1/TRBV3-2	TRBJ1-5	TRBD1	-	TGTGCCAGCAGCCAATATTATTTAAGGACAGGCGGATTCCATAGCAATCAGCCCCAGCATTTT	CASSQYYLRTGGFHSNQPQHF
TRBV4-3	TRBJ1-4	-	once	TGCGCCAGCAGCCGTAGAGTTGCAACTAATGAAAAACTGTTTTTT	CASSRRVATNEKLFF
TRBV10-2	TRBJ2-7	TRBD2	-	TGCGCCAGCAGGCCTATAGCGGGAGTTAACTACGAGCAGTACTTC	CASRPIAGVNYEQYF
TRBV7-9	TRBJ1-3	TRBD1	-	TGTGCCAGCAGCCCCGGACAGGGGACTGGAAACACCATATATTTT	CASSPGQGTGNTIYF
TRBV9	TRBJ2-1	TRBD1	-	TGTGCCAGCAGCGTAGAGGGGACAGGGCTAAGAGAGCAGTTCTTC	CASSVEGTGLREQFF
TRBV15	TRBJ1-2	TRBD1	-	TGTGCCACCAGCACGTACAGGGGGCTGGACTATGGCTACACCTTC	CATSTYRGLDYGYTF
TRBV2	TRBJ2-4	-	-	TGTGCCAGCAGTGGCGCGGGTTCGAACATTCAGTACTTC	CASSGAGSNIQYF
TRBV7-8	TRBJ1-3	TRBD1	-	TGTGCCAGCAGCTCATCCGGGACAGGGACGGACACCATATATTTT	CASSSSGTGTDTIYF
TRBV9	TRBJ2-1	-	-	TGTGCCAGCAGCGTAGCTCACGGCTCCTACAATGAGCAGTTCTTC	CASSVAHGSYNEQFF
TRBV7-2	TRBJ2-3	-	-	TGTGCCAGCAGCTTAGGGACTAGCACAGATACGCAGTATTTT	CASSLGTSTDTQYF
TRBV4-1	TRBJ1-4	TRBD1	-	TGCGCCAGCAGCCAAGATGGAGCAGGGGGCGAGGAACTGTTTTTT	CASSQDGAGGEELFF
TRBV5-1	TRBJ1-2	TRBD1	-	TGCGCCAGCAGCTTGGGACAGGGACTCGGCTACACCTTC	CASSLGQGLGYTF
TRBV7-9	TRBJ2-1	TRBD1	-	TGTGCCAGCAGCCCACAGGGGGCGAGAGATGAGCAGTTCTTC	CASSPQGARDEQFF
TRBV6-5	TRBJ1-5	-	-	TGTGCCAGCAGACCAGGGGTGAGTCAGCCCCAGCATTTT	CASRPGVSQPQHF
TRBV7-8	TRBJ2-7	-	-	TGTGCCAGCAGCTCAGGGGTCTCGGGCGAGCAGTACTTC	CASSSGVSGEQYF
TRBV19	TRBJ2-5	TRBD1	-	TGTGCCAGTAGTGTATTGACAGGGCCGGAAGAGACCCAGTACTTC	CASSVLTGPEETQYF